This T cell receptor beta chain was recovered during a study of shared T cell receptors in the human thymus. Measured with immunoSEQ multiplex PCR; TCRdb has only the in-frame clones, and not every one. Altogether about 710,000 clones are present, roughly 86% being singletons, with the ten largest covering roughly 0.0094%. The CDR3 is 14 amino acids. Trimming removed 6 bases at V and 1 base at J, with 12 bases between. Germline V lookup: CDR1 MNHEY, CDR2 SVGAGI. The sample was also reused in another study, on human thymus T cells.

This receptor was taken from a boy under two years old with a congenital heart defect. The sequencing input was thymocytes. The chain has TRBV6-5 and TRBJ2-5; no firm D call. The CDR3 nucleotides are TGTGCCAGCAGCCAGCCGTGGAGCCAAGAGACCCAGTACTTC. This encodes CASSQPWSQETQYF.